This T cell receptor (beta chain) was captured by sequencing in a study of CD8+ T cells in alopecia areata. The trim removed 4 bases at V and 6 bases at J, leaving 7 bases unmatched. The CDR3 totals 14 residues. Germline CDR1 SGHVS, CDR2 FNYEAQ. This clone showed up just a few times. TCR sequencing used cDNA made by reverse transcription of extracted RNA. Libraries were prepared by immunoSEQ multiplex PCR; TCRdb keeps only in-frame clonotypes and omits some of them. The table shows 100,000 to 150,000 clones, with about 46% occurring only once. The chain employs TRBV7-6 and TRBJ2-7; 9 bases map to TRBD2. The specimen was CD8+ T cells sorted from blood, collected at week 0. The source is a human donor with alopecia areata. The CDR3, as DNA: TGTGCCAGCAGCTCCCTAGCGGGGTGGGGCGAGCAGTACTTC. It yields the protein CASSSLAGWGEQYF.